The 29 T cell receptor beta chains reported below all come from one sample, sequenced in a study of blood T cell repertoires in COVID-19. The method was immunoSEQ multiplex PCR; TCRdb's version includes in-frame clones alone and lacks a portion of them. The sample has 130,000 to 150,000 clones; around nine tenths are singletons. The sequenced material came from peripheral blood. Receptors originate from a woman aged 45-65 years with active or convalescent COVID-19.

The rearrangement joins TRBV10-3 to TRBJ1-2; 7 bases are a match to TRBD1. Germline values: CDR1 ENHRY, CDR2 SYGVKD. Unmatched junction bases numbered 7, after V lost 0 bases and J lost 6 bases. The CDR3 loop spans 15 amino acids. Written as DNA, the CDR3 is TGTGCCATCAGTGAGTCCGCACAGGGGAGAAATGGCTACACCTTC. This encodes CAISESAQGRNGYTF.

CDR3 protein: CASSLGFRYNEQFF. CDR3 nucleotide sequence: TGTGCCAGCAGCTTAGGATTCAGGTACAATGAGCAGTTCTTC. The V call is TRBV7-9, the J call TRBJ2-1; no firm D call. V shed 1 base and J shed 4 bases, with 8 bases lying between them. This CDR3 is built from 14 residues. CDR1 is SEHNR and CDR2 is FQNEAQ in the germline V gene (reference sequence).

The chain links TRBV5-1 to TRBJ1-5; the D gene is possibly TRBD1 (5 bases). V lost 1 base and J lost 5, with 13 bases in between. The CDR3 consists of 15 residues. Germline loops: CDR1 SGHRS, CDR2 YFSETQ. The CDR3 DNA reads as TGCGCCAGCAGCTTGCAAGGGGCCGTGGATCAGCCCCAGCATTTT. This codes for CASSLQGAVDQPQHF. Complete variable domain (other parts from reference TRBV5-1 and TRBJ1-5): KAGVTQTPRYLIKTRGQQVTLSCSPISGHRSVSWYQQTPGQGLQFLFEYFSETQRNKGNFPGRFSGRQFSNSRSEMNVSTLELGDSALYLCASSLQGAVDQPQHFGDGTRLSIL.

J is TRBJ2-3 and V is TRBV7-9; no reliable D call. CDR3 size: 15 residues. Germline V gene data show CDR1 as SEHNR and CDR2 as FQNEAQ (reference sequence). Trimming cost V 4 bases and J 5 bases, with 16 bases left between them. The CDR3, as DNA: TGTGCCAGCAGCTCGAATAGAGCGCCCGAAGATACGCAGTATTTT. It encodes CASSSNRAPEDTQYF.

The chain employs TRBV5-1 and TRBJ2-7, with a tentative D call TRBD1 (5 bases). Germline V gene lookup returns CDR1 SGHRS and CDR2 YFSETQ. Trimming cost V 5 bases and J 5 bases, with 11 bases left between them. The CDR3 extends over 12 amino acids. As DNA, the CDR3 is TGCGCCAGCAGATATGACAGTAACGAGCAGTACTTC. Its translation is CASRYDSNEQYF.

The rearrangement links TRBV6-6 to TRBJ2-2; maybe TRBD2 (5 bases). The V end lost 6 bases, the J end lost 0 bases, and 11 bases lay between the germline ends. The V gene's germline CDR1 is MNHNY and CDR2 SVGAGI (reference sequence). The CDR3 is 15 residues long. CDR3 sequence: CASSESGANTGELFF. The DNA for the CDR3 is TGTGCCAGCAGCGAGAGCGGAGCGAACACCGGGGAGCTGTTTTTT.

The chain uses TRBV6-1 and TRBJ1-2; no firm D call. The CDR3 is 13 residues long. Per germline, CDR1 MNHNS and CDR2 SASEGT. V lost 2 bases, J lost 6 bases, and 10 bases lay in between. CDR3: CASSEMARDGYTF. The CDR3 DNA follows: TGTGCCAGCAGTGAAATGGCCCGTGATGGCTACACCTTC.

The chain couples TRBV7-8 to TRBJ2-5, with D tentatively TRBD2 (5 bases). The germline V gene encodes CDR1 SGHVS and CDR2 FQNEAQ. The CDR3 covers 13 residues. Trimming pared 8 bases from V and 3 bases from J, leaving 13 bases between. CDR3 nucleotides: TGTGCCAGCTCGCTCCCGAGGGAAGAGACCCAGTACTTC. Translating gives CASSLPREETQYF.

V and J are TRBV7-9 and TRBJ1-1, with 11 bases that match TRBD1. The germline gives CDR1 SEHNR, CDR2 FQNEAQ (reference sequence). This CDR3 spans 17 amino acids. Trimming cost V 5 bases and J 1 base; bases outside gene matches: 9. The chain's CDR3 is CASSTRDRGVGNTEAFF. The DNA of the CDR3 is TGTGCCAGCAGCACGCGGGACAGGGGGGTAGGGAACACTGAAGCTTTCTTT.

The chain's CDR3 is CASSDGRGDRGYTF. CDR3 in DNA: TGTGCCAGCAGTGACGGCAGGGGGGATCGCGGCTACACCTTC. The gene calls are TRBV2 and TRBJ1-2; 7 bases fit TRBD1. The V segment lost 3 bases and the J segment 8 bases; nucleotides outside the gene matches: 9. CDR3 length: 14 residues. Per the germline V gene, CDR1 is SNHLY and CDR2 is FYNNEI.

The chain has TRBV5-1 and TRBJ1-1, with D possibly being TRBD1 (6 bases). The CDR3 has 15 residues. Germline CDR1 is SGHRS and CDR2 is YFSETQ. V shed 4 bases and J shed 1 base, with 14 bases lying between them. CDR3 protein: CASSRPTGANTEAFF. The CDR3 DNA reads TGCGCCAGCAGCCGACCGACAGGCGCGAACACTGAAGCTTTCTTT.

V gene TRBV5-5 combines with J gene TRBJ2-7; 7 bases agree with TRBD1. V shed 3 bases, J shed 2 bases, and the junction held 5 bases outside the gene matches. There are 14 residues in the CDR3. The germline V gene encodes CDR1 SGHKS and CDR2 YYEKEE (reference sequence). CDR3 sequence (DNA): TGTGCCAGCAGCTCACGGACAGGAGCCTACGAGCAGTACTTC. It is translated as CASSSRTGAYEQYF.

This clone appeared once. CDR3 sequence reads: CASSPGTANNQPQHF. CDR3 nucleotide sequence: TGCGCCAGCAGCCCCGGGACAGCCAACAATCAGCCCCAGCATTTT. The gene calls are TRBV5-1 and TRBJ1-5, with 7 bases matching TRBD1. Germline CDR1 is SGHRS and CDR2 is YFSETQ. Trimming removed 4 bases from V and 3 bases from J; junction bases left unmatched: 7. This CDR3 comprises 15 residues.

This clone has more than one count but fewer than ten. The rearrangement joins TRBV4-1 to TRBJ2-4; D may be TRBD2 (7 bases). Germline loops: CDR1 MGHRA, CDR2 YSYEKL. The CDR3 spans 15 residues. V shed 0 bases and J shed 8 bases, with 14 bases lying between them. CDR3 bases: TGCGCCAGCAGCCAAGAGGAGGGGGGGCGGGACATTCAGTACTTC. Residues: CASSQEEGGRDIQYF.

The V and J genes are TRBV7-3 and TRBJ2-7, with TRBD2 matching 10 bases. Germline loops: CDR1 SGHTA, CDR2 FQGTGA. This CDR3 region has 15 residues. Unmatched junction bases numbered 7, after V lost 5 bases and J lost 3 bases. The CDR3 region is CASSLGTSEIYEQYF. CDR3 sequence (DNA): TGTGCCAGCAGCCTCGGGACTAGCGAGATCTACGAGCAGTACTTC.

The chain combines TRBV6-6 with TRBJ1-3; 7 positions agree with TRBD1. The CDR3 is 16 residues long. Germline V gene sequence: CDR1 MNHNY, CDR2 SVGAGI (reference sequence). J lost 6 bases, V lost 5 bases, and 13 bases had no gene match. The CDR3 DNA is TGTGCCAGCAGTCGAGGACCTGACAGGGAATCAAACACCATATATTTT. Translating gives CASSRGPDRESNTIYF.

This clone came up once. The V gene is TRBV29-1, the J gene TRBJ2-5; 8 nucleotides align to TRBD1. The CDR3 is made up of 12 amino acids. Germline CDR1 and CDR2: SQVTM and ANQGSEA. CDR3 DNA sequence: TGCAGTGGAAGGACAGGGCAAGAGACCCAGTACTTC. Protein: CSGRTGQETQYF. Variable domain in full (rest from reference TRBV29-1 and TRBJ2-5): SAVISQKPSRDICQRGTSLTIQCQVDSQVTMMFWYRQQPGQSLTLIATANQGSEATYESGFVIDKFPISRPNLTFSTLTVSNMSPEDSSIYLCSGRTGQETQYFGPGTRLLVL.

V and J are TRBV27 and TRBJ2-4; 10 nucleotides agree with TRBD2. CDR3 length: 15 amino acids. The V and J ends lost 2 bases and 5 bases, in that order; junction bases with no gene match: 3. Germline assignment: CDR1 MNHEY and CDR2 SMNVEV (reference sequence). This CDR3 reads CASSLTGLAQNIQYF. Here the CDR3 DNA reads TGTGCCAGCAGTTTAACGGGACTAGCGCAAAACATTCAGTACTTC.

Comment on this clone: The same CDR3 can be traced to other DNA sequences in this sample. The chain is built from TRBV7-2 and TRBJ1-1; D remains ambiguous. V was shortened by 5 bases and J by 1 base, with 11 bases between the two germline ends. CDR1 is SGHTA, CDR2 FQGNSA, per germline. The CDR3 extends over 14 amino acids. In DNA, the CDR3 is TGTGCCAGCAGCCTTGGGCACTGGAACACTGAAGCTTTCTTT. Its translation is CASSLGHWNTEAFF. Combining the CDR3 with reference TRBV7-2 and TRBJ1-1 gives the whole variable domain GAGVSQSPSNKVTEKGKDVELRCDPISGHTALYWYRQSLGQGLEFLIYFQGNSAPDKSGLPSDRFSAERTGGSVSTLTIQRTQQEDSAVYLCASSLGHWNTEAFFGQGTRLTVV.

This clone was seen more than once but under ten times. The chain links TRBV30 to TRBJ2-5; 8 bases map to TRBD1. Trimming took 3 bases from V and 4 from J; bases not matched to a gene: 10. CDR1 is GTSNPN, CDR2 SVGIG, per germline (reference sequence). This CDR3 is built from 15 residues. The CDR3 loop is CAWRAHRGVGETQYF. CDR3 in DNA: TGTGCCTGGAGGGCCCACAGGGGGGTCGGAGAGACCCAGTACTTC. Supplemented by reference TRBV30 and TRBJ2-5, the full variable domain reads SQTIHQWPATLVQPVGSPLSLECTVEGTSNPNLYWYRQAAGRGLQLLFYSVGIGQISSEVPQNLSASRPQDRQFILSSKKLLLSDSGFYLCAWRAHRGVGETQYFGPGTRLLVL.

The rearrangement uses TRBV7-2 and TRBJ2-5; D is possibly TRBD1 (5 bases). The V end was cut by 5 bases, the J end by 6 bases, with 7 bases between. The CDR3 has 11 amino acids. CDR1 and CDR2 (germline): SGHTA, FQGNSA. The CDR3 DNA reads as TGTGCCAGCAGCCCAGGGCAGACCCAGTACTTC. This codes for CASSPGQTQYF.

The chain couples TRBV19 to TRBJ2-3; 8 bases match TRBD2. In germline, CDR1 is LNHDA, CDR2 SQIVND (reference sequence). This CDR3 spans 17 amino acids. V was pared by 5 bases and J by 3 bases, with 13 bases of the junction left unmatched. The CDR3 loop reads CASSASRAAGGTDTQYF. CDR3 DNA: TGTGCCAGTAGTGCCTCAAGGGCGGCGGGAGGTACAGATACGCAGTATTTT.

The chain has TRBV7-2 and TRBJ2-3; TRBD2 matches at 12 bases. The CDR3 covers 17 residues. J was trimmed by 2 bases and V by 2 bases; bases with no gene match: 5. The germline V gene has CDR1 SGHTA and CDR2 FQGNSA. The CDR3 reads CASSLMTSGGFTDTQYF. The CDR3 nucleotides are TGTGCCAGCAGCTTAATGACTAGCGGGGGATTCACAGATACGCAGTATTTT.

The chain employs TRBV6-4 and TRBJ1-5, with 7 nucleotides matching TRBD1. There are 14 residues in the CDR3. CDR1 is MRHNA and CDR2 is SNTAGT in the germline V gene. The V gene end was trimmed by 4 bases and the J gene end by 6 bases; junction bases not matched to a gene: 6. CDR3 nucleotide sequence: TGTGCCAGCAGTGTAACAGGGGAAGCTCAGCCCCAGCATTTT. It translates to CASSVTGEAQPQHF.

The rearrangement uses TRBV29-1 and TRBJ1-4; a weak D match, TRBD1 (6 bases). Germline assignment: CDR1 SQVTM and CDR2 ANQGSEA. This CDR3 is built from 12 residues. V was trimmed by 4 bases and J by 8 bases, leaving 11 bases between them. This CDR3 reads CSVGFRGEKLFF. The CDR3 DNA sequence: TGCAGCGTTGGGTTTAGGGGGGAAAAACTGTTTTTT.

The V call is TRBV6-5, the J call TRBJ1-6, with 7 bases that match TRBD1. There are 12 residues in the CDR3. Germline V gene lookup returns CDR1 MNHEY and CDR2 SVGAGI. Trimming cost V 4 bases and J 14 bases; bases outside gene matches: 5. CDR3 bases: TGTGCCAGCAGTTTCGACAGGGCAACCCTCCACTTT. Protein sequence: CASSFDRATLHF.

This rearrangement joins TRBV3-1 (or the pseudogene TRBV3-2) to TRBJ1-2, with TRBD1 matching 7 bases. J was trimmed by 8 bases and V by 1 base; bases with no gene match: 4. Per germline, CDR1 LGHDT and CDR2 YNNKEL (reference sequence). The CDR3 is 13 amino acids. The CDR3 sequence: CASSQVRGRGYTF. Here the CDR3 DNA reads TGTGCCAGCAGCCAAGTAAGGGGGCGAGGCTACACCTTC.

The CDR3 coding sequence is TGCGCCAGCAGCTTAGCGGGGGGCAGAAATGAAAAACTGTTTTTT. Protein: CASSLAGGRNEKLFF. The chain has TRBV5-1 and TRBJ1-4; D may be TRBD1 (6 bases). This CDR3 is built from 15 residues. V dropped 2 bases and J dropped 5 bases, with 13 bases sitting between them. The V gene's germline CDR1 is SGHRS and CDR2 YFSETQ.

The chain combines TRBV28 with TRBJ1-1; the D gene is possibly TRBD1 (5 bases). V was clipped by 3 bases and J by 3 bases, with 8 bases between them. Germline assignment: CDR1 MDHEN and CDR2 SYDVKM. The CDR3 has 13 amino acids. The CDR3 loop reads CASSLPRDTEAFF. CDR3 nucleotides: TGTGCCAGCAGTTTGCCCAGGGACACTGAAGCTTTCTTT.